Presented here are 29 T cell receptor beta chains from one specimen sequenced in a study of CD8 T cells in ankylosing spondylitis. One entry per CDR3 protein, called by TCRdb with MiXCR from the 5' RACE reads. The sample includes 35,000 or so distinct CDR3 sequences, approximately 5.9% of them seen just once. Sequenced input: blood, either unsorted or a sorted T cell fraction (not recorded which). These receptors came from a male donor with ankylosing spondylitis or in good health (not recorded which).

This clonotype has at least ten counts. The V gene is TRBV5-1, the J gene TRBJ1-5, with D maybe TRBD1 (6 bases). The germline gives CDR1 SGHRS, CDR2 YFSETQ. Trimming took 0 bases from V and 3 from J, leaving 13 bases between them. The CDR3 loop spans 16 amino acids. CDR3 coding DNA: TGCGCCAGCAGCTTGGACGCAGGGGTAAACAATCAGCCCCAGCATTTT. Its protein is CASSLDAGVNNQPQHF. The variable domain in full, completed from reference TRBV5-1 and TRBJ1-5, reads KAGVTQTPRYLIKTRGQQVTLSCSPISGHRSVSWYQQTPGQGLQFLFEYFSETQRNKGNFPGRFSGRQFSNSRSEMNVSTLELGDSALYLCASSLDAGVNNQPQHFGDGTRLSIL.

This clonotype turned up a few times. This rearrangement joins TRBV7-9 to TRBJ1-2; D call uncertain. This CDR3 is built from 14 residues. CDR1 and CDR2 from the germline V gene are SEHNR and FQNEAQ (reference sequence). V gave up 3 bases and J gave up 0 bases, with 8 bases separating them. In nucleotides, the CDR3 is TGTGCCAGCAGCTTTTTTGACTCTAACTATGGCTACACCTTC. Translated, it gives CASSFFDSNYGYTF.

This clonotype was picked up many times. V usage is TRBV7-2 and J usage is TRBJ1-6; D ambiguous. V gave up 2 bases and J gave up 6 bases, with 11 bases separating them. There are 15 residues in the CDR3. Germline V gene data show CDR1 as SGHTA and CDR2 as FQGNSA. CDR3 residues: CASSLSAEANSPLHF. CDR3 sequence (DNA): TGTGCCAGCAGCTTATCAGCAGAGGCTAATTCACCCCTCCACTTT.

This clonotype was detected many times. This chain connects TRBV29-1 to TRBJ1-2; the match to TRBD1 covers 9 bases. Looked up from germline, CDR1 is SQVTM and CDR2 is ANQGSEA. The length of the CDR3 is 11 residues. V was pared by 6 bases and J by 7 bases, with 3 bases of the junction left unmatched. Here the CDR3 DNA reads TGCAGCGTGGGACAGGGAATTGGCTACACCTTC. Its translation is CSVGQGIGYTF.

This clonotype was seen ten or more times. The chain combines TRBV7-9 with TRBJ2-2, with D perhaps matching TRBD1 (6 bases). CDR1 and CDR2 from the germline V gene are SEHNR and FQNEAQ (reference sequence). V was clipped by 5 bases and J by 2 bases, with 12 bases between them. The CDR3 contains 15 residues. CDR3 bases: TGTGCCAGCAGCCACCGACAGGTCAACACCGGGGAGCTGTTTTTT. Residues: CASSHRQVNTGELFF.

This clonotype was seen a handful of times. The rearrangement links TRBV5-3 to TRBJ2-3, with TRBD1 matching 9 bases. TRBV5-3 qualifies as an ORF whose function is uncertain. Losses at the gene ends were 9 bases for V and 5 bases for J; bases not matched to a gene: 10. This CDR3 is 14 amino acids long. For the CDR3, the DNA is TGTGCCATGAGCCCCGGACAGGGGATAGATACGCAGTATTTT. Residues: CAMSPGQGIDTQYF.

This clonotype was counted many times. The chain recombines TRBV18 with TRBJ2-3; either TRBD1 or TRBD2 may fit D (5 bases each). Germline loops: CDR1 KGHSH, CDR2 LQKENI. Trimming pared 2 bases from V and 5 bases from J, leaving 5 bases between. The CDR3 is 12 residues long. The CDR3 loop reads CASSPGGDTQYF. CDR3 DNA sequence: TGTGCCAGCTCACCAGGGGGAGATACGCAGTATTTT.

This clonotype has ten or more counts. The chain recombines TRBV28 with TRBJ2-3, with D perhaps matching TRBD1 (6 bases). Trimming shortened V by 4 bases and J by 6 bases, and 14 bases separated the two germline ends. The CDR3 contains 14 residues. The germline V gene encodes CDR1 MDHEN and CDR2 SYDVKM. CDR3 amino acids: CASSWGRGADTQYF. For the CDR3, the DNA is TGTGCCAGCAGTTGGGGCAGGGGCGCCGATACGCAGTATTTT. The entire variable domain, with the rest obtained from reference TRBV28 and TRBJ2-3, is as follows: DVKVTQSSRYLVKRTGEKVFLECVQDMDHENMFWYRQDPGLGLRLIYFSYDVKMKEKGDIPEGYSVSREKKERFSLILESASTNQTSMYLCASSWGRGADTQYFGPGTRLTVL.

This clonotype was seen only once. This may be a read error, as it is one base from a much larger clone. This chain joins TRBV28 and TRBJ2-3, with 8 positions matching TRBD1. The CDR3 has 16 amino acids. Germline CDR1 is MDHEN and CDR2 is SYDVKM. CDR3 sequence: CTSSTMTGALPDTQYF. CDR3 sequence (DNA): TGTACCAGCAGCACGATGACAGGGGCTCTTCCAGATACGCAGTATTTT.

This clonotype was counted ten times or more. The chain joins TRBV29-1 to TRBJ1-5; 7 bases are shared with TRBD1. This CDR3 has 13 residues. Germline V lookup: CDR1 SQVTM, CDR2 ANQGSEA. V shed 6 bases and J 4 bases; nucleotides not matched to a gene: 6. The CDR3 region is CSVGATGNQPQHF. The CDR3 nucleotides read TGCAGCGTGGGGGCGACAGGGAATCAGCCCCAGCATTTT.

This clonotype has a count of ten or more. This chain links TRBV5-1 with TRBJ2-1, with D perhaps given as TRBD1 or TRBD2 (6 bases each). The V gene lost 4 bases and the J gene lost 0 bases, with 11 bases spanning the gap. Germline V lookup: CDR1 SGHRS, CDR2 YFSETQ. This CDR3 spans 15 amino acids. The CDR3 sequence is CASSPGGLSYNEQFF. In DNA form, the CDR3 reads TGCGCCAGCAGCCCCGGGGGCCTCTCCTACAATGAGCAGTTCTTC.

There are many counts of this clonotype. The CDR3 is CSARVSGDTEAFF. CDR3 in DNA: TGCAGTGCCCGAGTGAGTGGGGACACTGAAGCTTTCTTT. The V and J genes are TRBV20-1 and TRBJ1-1, with D unresolved. Trimming left V 6 bases short and J 3 bases short, with 14 bases between. The CDR3 has 13 amino acids. From germline, CDR1 is DFQATT and CDR2 SNEGSKA (reference sequence).

With regard to this clonotype: Being one base from a much bigger clone, this may be a read error. This sequence joins TRBV7-9 and TRBJ2-5; TRBD2 is a possible D gene (5 bases). Per the germline V gene, CDR1 is SEHNR and CDR2 is FQNEAQ (reference sequence). V lost 3 bases and J 8 bases, leaving 19 bases between the germline ends. The CDR3 has 15 amino acids. CDR3 in amino acids: CASSLSGLIKKTQYF. In DNA, the CDR3 is TGTGCCAGCAGCTTGAGCGGCTTGATAAAAAAAACCCAGTACTTC.

The chain is built from TRBV24-1 and TRBJ2-1; 12 positions match TRBD2. Trimming took 5 bases from V and 10 from J; bases not matched to a gene: 11. The CDR3 is made up of 16 amino acids. The germline V gene encodes CDR1 KGHDR and CDR2 SFDVKD. The CDR3, as DNA: TGTGCCACCAGTGTGGGACTAGCGGGCGGGCCTTCCGAGCAGTTCTTC. This codes for CATSVGLAGGPSEQFF.

This clonotype occurred many times. The chain couples TRBV7-9 to TRBJ1-1; D is unclear. The CDR3 is 11 residues long. CDR1 is SEHNR, CDR2 FQNEAQ, per germline (reference sequence). Trimming took 1 base from V and 7 from J, leaving 4 bases between them. CDR3 residues: CASSLGLEAFF. The CDR3 nucleotides are TGTGCCAGCAGCTTAGGCCTTGAAGCTTTCTTT. Full variable domain (missing parts from reference TRBV7-9 and TRBJ1-1): DTGVSQNPRHKITKRGQNVTFRCDPISEHNRLYWYRQTLGQGPEFLTYFQNEAQLEKSRLLSDRFSAERPKGSFSTLEIQRTEQGDSAMYLCASSLGLEAFFGQGTRLTVV.

This clonotype was seen at least ten times. The V and J genes are TRBV28 and TRBJ1-5; a possible D gene is TRBD1 (5 bases). Germline values: CDR1 MDHEN, CDR2 SYDVKM. Trimming left V 1 base short and J 1 base short, with 17 bases between. The CDR3 has 18 amino acids. CDR3 protein: CASSLSRFLGDSNQPQHF. CDR3 coding DNA: TGTGCCAGCAGTTTATCTCGTTTCCTCGGGGACAGCAATCAGCCCCAGCATTTT.

This clonotype was detected many times. The chain is built from TRBV24-1 and TRBJ2-3; 7 nucleotides line up with TRBD1. The germline gives CDR1 KGHDR, CDR2 SFDVKD. The CDR3 extends over 16 amino acids. V trimming: 4 bases; J trimming: 8 bases; junction bases outside the gene matches: 14. The CDR3 reads CATSDDTGAVGRTQYF. The CDR3 coding sequence is TGTGCCACCAGTGACGATACAGGGGCAGTTGGTCGTACGCAGTATTTT.

This clonotype was seen many times. The gene calls are TRBV5-1 and TRBJ1-3; TRBD1 might be the D (5 bases). This CDR3 contains 14 residues. V gave up 0 bases and J gave up 2 bases, with 6 bases separating them. Germline V gene lookup returns CDR1 SGHRS and CDR2 YFSETQ. In nucleotides, the CDR3 is TGCGCCAGCAGCTTGGCAGGGACTGGAAACACCATATATTTT. Its translation is CASSLAGTGNTIYF.

At least ten counts were recorded for this clonotype. V is TRBV5-1 and J is TRBJ1-6, with TRBD1 matching over 7 bases. In germline, CDR1 is SGHRS, CDR2 YFSETQ. Trimming at V came to 3 bases and at J to 7 bases, leaving 7 bases not matched to a gene. The CDR3 totals 15 residues. The CDR3 loop reads CASSSQGGRNSPLHF. The CDR3 bases are TGCGCCAGCAGCTCCCAGGGGGGTCGGAATTCACCCCTCCACTTT.

This clonotype was counted ten times or more. The rearrangement joins TRBV2 to TRBJ1-6, with a weak D call TRBD1 (6 bases). The CDR3 totals 14 residues. Germline CDR1 and CDR2: SNHLY and FYNNEI. Trimming removed 4 bases at V and 9 bases at J, with 13 bases between. CDR3 protein: CASSVETGSSPLHF. The CDR3 DNA is TGTGCCAGCAGTGTTGAAACAGGGTCTTCACCCCTCCACTTT.

This clonotype was picked up many times. The chain uses TRBV6-1 and TRBJ2-2, with D maybe TRBD2 (6 bases). CDR3 length: 14 amino acids. Per the germline V gene, CDR1 is MNHNS and CDR2 is SASEGT. Deletions cut 10 bases from V and 2 bases from J, with 14 bases between. CDR3 sequence: CATREGLNTGELFF. Written as DNA, the CDR3 is TGTGCCACCAGAGAGGGACTTAACACCGGGGAGCTGTTTTTT.

This clonotype occurred many times. This chain uses TRBV7-2 with TRBJ2-3; 8 bases agree with TRBD1. V shed 6 bases and J 4 bases; nucleotides not matched to a gene: 9. The CDR3 sequence is 15 residues long. Per the germline V gene, CDR1 is SGHTA and CDR2 is FQGNSA. The CDR3 DNA reads TGTGCCAGCAGTTTGGACAGGGCCTTCTCAGATACGCAGTATTTT. This codes for CASSLDRAFSDTQYF. Looking up the rest from reference TRBV7-2 and TRBJ2-3 gives the full variable domain: GAGVSQSPSNKVTEKGKDVELRCDPISGHTALYWYRQSLGQGLEFLIYFQGNSAPDKSGLPSDRFSAERTGGSVSTLTIQRTQQEDSAVYLCASSLDRAFSDTQYFGPGTRLTVL.

This clonotype was seen at least ten times. The chain carries TRBV20-1 and TRBJ1-5; perhaps TRBD1 as D (6 bases). The V gene's germline CDR1 is DFQATT and CDR2 SNEGSKA (reference sequence). V was pared by 5 bases and J by 0 bases, with 14 bases between. CDR3 length: 15 residues. The CDR3 here is CSAVGQLNSNQPQHF. In DNA, the CDR3 is TGCAGTGCTGTCGGACAGCTCAATAGCAATCAGCCCCAGCATTTT.

This clonotype was detected ten times or more. CDR3 sequence (DNA): TGTGCCAGCAGCCGGACACGAAGCAATCAGCCCCAGCATTTT. It yields the protein CASSRTRSNQPQHF. V gene TRBV27 combines with J gene TRBJ1-5, with TRBD1 as a possible D gene (5 bases). Per the germline V gene, CDR1 is MNHEY and CDR2 is SMNVEV (reference sequence). V lost 6 bases and J 1 base, leaving 10 bases between the germline ends. This CDR3 contains 14 residues.

This clonotype was seen ten or more times. The chain recombines TRBV20-1 with TRBJ1-2; D is uncertain. The germline gives CDR1 DFQATT, CDR2 SNEGSKA (reference sequence). The CDR3 length is 14 residues. This CDR3 is CSLPGQQTPYGYTF. For the CDR3, the DNA is TGCAGCCTGCCCGGCCAACAGACCCCCTATGGCTACACCTTC.

This clonotype was detected ten times or more. This chain links TRBV5-1 with TRBJ1-2; D is uncertain. The CDR3 extends over 13 amino acids. Germline lookup yields CDR1 SGHRS and CDR2 YFSETQ. The V end lost 2 bases, the J end lost 5 bases, and 10 bases lay between the germline ends. The chain's CDR3 is CASSFGPTYGYTF. The CDR3 region has the DNA TGCGCCAGCAGCTTTGGACCGACGTATGGCTACACCTTC. Using reference TRBV5-1 and TRBJ1-2 for the parts outside the CDR3, the full variable domain is KAGVTQTPRYLIKTRGQQVTLSCSPISGHRSVSWYQQTPGQGLQFLFEYFSETQRNKGNFPGRFSGRQFSNSRSEMNVSTLELGDSALYLCASSFGPTYGYTFGSGTRLTVV.

This clonotype occurred many times. This chain uses TRBV15 with TRBJ2-2; D perhaps matches TRBD2 (6 bases). Germline lookup yields CDR1 LNHNV and CDR2 YYDKDF (reference sequence). The CDR3 extends over 15 amino acids. V was pared by 1 base and J by 4 bases, with 10 bases between. In nucleotides, the CDR3 is TGTGCCACCAGCAGAGTGGCGGGAATCACCGGGGAGCTGTTTTTT. Protein product: CATSRVAGITGELFF.

This clonotype was counted at least ten times. The DNA for the CDR3 is TGCAGTGCTAGTTCTGGGTCCCAAGAGACCCAGTACTTC. Translated, it gives CSASSGSQETQYF. The rearrangement links TRBV20-1 to TRBJ2-5; no firm D call. Trimming removed 3 bases from V and 1 base from J, with 9 bases in between. Germline assignment: CDR1 DFQATT and CDR2 SNEGSKA (reference sequence). The CDR3 sequence is 13 residues long.

Within the sample, this clonotype is medium-sized. The chain carries TRBV20-1 and TRBJ1-2; possibly TRBD1 for D (5 bases). V lost 6 bases to trimming and J lost 7 bases, with 18 bases between them. The CDR3 sequence is 13 residues long. CDR1 is DFQATT and CDR2 is SNEGSKA in the germline V gene (reference sequence). The CDR3 DNA is TGCAGTGCCCGCCCACAGGCGGTCGGTGGCTACACCTTC. Translating gives CSARPQAVGGYTF.